This TCR beta chain was obtained from a study of response to subunit inactivated influenza vaccine. Findings and caveats of the study: There was a suggestion from the authors that each seasonal influenza vaccination recruits few new T cells.

V was cut by 6 bases and J by 0 bases, with 12 bases left in between. The V gene's germline CDR1 is MNHEY and CDR2 SVGEGT. CDR3 length equals 15 residues. In the case of this clonotype: No antigen is known for it.

TCRdb independently ran MiXCR on the RT-PCR reads; one entry per CDR3 protein. The sample consists of a few hundred thousand distinct CDR3 sequences, 21% of them appearing once. Here the sequenced sample was PBMCs from blood, taken less than 22 months after vaccination. The clonotype originates from a man in his fifties or sixties who received an inactivated influenza vaccine. J is TRBJ1-3 and V is TRBV6-2 or TRBV6-3; the D is unclear. As DNA, the CDR3 is TGTGCCAGCAGGGGAAGGACGCTCTCTGGAAACACCATATATTTT. Its translation is CASRGRTLSGNTIYF.